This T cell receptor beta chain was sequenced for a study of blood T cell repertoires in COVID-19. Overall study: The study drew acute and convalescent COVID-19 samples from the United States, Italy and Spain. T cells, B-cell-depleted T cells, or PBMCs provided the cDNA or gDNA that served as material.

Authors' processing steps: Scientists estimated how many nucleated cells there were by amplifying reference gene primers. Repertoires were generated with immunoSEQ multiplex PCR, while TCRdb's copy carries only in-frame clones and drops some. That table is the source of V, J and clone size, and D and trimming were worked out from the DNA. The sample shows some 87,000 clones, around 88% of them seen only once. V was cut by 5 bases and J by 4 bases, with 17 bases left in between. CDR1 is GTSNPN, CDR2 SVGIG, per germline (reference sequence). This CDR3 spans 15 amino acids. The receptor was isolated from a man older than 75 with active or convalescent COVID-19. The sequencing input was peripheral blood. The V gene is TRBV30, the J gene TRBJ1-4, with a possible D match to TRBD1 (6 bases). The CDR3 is CAWSTGRGVNEKLFF. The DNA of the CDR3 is TGTGCCTGGTCCACAGGGAGGGGGGTTAATGAAAAACTGTTTTTT.